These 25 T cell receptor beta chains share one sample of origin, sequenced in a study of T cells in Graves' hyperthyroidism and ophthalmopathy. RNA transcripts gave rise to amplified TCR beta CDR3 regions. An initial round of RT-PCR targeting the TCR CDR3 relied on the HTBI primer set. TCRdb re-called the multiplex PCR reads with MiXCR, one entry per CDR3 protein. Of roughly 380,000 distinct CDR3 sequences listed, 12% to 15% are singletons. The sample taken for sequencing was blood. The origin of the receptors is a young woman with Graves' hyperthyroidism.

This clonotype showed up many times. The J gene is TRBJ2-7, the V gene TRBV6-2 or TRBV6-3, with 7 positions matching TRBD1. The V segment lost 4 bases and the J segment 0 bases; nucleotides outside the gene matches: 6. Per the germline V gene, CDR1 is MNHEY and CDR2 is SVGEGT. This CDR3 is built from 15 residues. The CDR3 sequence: CASSSPDRTSYEQYF. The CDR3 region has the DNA TGTGCCAGCAGTTCCCCGGACAGGACCTCCTACGAGCAGTACTTC.

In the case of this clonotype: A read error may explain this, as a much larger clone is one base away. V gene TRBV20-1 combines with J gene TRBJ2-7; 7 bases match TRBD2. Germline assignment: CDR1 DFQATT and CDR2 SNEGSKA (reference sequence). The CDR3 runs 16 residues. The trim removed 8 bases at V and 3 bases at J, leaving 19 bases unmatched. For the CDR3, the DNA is TGCAGTACGAACCCCTCTACTAGCGCAGTCTACTACGAGCAGTACTTC. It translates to CSTNPSTSAVYYEQYF.

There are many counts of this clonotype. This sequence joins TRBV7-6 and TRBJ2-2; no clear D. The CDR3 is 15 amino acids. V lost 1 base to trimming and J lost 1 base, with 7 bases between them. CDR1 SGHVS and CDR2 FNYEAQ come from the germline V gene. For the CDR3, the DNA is TGTGCCAGCAGCTTAGGACGGTTGAACACCGGGGAGCTGTTTTTT. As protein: CASSLGRLNTGELFF.

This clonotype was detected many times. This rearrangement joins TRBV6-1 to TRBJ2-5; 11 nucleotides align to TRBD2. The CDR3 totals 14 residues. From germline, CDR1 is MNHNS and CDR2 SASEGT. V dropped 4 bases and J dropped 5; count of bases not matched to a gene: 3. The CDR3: CASSASGRRETQYF. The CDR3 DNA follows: TGTGCCAGCAGTGCTAGCGGGAGGAGGGAGACCCAGTACTTC.

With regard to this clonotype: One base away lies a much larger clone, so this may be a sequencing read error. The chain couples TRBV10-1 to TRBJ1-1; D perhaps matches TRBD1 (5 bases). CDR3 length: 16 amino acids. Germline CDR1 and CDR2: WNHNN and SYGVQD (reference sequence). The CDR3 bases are TGCGCCAGCAGTGAGTCGAAACGGGGGGTGAACACTGAAGCTTGCTTT. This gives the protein CASSESKRGVNTEACF.

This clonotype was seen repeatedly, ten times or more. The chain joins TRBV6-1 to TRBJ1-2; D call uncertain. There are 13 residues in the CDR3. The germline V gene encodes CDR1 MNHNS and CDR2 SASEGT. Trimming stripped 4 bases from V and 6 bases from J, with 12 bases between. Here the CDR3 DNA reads TGTGCCAGCAGTGGCAGGACGGCGGATGGCTACACCTTC. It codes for CASSGRTADGYTF.

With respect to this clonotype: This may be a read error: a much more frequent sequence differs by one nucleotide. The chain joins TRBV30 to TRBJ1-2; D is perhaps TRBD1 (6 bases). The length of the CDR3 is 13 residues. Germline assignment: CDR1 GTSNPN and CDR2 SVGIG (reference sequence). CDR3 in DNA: TGTGCCCGGAGCGCCGGGGGGGCCTATGGCTACACCTTC. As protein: CARSAGGAYGYTF.

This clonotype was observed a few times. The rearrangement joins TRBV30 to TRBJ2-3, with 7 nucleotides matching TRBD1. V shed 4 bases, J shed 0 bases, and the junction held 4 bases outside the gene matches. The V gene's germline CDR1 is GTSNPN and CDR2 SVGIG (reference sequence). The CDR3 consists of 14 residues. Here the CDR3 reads CAWTQGLSTDTQYF. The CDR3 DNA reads TGTGCCTGGACACAGGGGCTTAGCACAGATACGCAGTATTTT.

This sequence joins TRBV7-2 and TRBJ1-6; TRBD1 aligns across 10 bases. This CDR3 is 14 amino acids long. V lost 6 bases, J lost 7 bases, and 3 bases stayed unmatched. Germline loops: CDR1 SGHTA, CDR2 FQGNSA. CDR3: CASRQGQGNSPLHF. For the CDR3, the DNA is TGTGCCAGCAGACAGGGACAGGGGAATTCACCCCTCCACTTT.

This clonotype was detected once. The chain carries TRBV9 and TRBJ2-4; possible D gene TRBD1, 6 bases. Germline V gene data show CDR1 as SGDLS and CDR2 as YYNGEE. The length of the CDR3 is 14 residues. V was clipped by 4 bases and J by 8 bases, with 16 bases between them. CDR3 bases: TGTGCCAGCAGCCCTCGGACAGAGGAAGACATTCAGTACTTC. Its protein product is CASSPRTEEDIQYF.

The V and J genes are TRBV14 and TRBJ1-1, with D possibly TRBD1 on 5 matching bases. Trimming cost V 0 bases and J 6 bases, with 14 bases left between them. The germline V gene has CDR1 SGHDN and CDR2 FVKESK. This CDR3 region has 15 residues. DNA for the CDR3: TGTGCCAGCAGCCAAGATGTTGGGGGATGGGCTGAAGCTTTCTTT. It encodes CASSQDVGGWAEAFF.

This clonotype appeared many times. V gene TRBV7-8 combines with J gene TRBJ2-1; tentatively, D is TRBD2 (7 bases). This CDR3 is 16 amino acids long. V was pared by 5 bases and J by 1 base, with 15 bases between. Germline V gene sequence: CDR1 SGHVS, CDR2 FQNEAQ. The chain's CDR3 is CASSEDGGRSYNEQFF. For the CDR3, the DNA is TGTGCCAGCAGCGAAGACGGGGGGCGATCCTACAATGAGCAGTTCTTC.

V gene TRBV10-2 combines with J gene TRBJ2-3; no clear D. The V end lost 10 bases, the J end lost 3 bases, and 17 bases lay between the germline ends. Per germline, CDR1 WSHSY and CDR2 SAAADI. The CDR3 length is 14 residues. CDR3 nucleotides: TGCGCCACCGACGAAGTTTTTAGGACAGATACGCAGTATTTT. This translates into CATDEVFRTDTQYF.

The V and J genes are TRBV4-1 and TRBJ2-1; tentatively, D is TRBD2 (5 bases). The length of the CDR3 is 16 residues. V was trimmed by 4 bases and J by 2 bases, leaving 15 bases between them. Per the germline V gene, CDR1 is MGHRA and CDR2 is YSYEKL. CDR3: CASSRDGDGAYNEQFF. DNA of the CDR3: TGCGCCAGCAGCCGAGATGGTGACGGGGCCTACAATGAGCAGTTCTTC.

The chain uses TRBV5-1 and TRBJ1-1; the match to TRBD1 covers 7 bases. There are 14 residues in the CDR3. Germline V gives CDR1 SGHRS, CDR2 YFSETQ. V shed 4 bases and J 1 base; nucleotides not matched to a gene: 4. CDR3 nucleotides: TGCGCCAGCAGCGGGGGACAGAGGAACACTGAAGCTTTCTTT. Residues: CASSGGQRNTEAFF. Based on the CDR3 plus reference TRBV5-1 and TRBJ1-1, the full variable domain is KAGVTQTPRYLIKTRGQQVTLSCSPISGHRSVSWYQQTPGQGLQFLFEYFSETQRNKGNFPGRFSGRQFSNSRSEMNVSTLELGDSALYLCASSGGQRNTEAFFGQGTRLTVV.

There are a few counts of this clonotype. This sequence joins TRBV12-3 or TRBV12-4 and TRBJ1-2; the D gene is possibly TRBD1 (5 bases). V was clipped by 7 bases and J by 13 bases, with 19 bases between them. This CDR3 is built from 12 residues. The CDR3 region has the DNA TGTGCCAGCACCCGAGGGGAGGGGAGTCCCACCTTC. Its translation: CASTRGEGSPTF.

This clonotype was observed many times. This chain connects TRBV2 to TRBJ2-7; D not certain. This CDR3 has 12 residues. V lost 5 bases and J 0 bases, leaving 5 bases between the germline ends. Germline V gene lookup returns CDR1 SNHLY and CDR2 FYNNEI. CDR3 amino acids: CASSSDSYEQYF. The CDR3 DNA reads TGTGCCAGCAGTTCTGACTCCTACGAGCAGTACTTC.

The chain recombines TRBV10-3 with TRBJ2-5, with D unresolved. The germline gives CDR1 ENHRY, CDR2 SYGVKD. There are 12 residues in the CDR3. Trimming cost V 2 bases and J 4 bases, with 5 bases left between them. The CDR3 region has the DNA TGTGCCATCAGTGAGCTGGGAGAGACCCAGTACTTC. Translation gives CAISELGETQYF.

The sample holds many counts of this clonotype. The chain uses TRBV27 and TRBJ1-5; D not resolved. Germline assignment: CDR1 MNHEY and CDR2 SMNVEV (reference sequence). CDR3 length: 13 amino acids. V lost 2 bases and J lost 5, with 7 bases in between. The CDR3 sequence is CASSLGWDQPQHF. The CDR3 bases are TGTGCCAGCAGTTTAGGCTGGGATCAGCCCCAGCATTTT.

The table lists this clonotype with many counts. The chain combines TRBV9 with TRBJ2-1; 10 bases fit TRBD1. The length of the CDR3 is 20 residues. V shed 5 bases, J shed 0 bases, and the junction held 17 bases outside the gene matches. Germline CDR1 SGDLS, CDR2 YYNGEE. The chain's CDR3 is CASSSAGTGDIPSSYNEQFF. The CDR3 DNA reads TGTGCCAGCAGTTCCGCCGGGACAGGGGACATCCCGAGCTCCTACAATGAGCAGTTCTTC.

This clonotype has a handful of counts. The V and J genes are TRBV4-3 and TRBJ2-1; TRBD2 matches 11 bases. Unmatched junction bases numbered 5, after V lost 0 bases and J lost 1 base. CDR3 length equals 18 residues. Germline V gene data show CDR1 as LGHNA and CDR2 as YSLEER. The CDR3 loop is CASSQELAGAGSYNEQFF. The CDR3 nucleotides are TGCGCCAGCAGCCAAGAACTAGCGGGAGCCGGTTCCTACAATGAGCAGTTCTTC.

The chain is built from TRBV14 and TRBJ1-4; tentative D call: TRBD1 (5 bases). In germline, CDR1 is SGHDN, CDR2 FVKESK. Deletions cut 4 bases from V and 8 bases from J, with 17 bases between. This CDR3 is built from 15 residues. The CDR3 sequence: CASSLGRDFGEKLFF. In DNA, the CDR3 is TGTGCCAGCAGCCTCGGCCGGGACTTCGGGGAAAAACTGTTTTTT.

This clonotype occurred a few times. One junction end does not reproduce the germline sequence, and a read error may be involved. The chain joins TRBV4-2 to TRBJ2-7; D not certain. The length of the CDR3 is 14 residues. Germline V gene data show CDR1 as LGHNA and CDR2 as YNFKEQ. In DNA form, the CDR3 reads TGTGCCAGCAGCCAAGAAGTGGAAGGGTACGGGCAGTACTTC. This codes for CASSQEVEGYGQYF.

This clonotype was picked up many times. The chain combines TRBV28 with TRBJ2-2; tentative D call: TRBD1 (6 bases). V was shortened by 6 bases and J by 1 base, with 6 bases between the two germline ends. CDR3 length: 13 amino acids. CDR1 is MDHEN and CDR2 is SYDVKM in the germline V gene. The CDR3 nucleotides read TGTGCCAGCAGGACAGGGAACACCGGGGAGCTGTTTTTT. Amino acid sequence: CASRTGNTGELFF.

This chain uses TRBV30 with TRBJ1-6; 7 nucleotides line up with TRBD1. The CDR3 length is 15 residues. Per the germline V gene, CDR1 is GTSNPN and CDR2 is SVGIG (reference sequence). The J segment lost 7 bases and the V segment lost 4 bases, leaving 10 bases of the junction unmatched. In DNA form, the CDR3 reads TGTGCCTGGACCCCAAGGGGAGGGGGCAATTCACCCCTCCACTTT. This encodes CAWTPRGGGNSPLHF. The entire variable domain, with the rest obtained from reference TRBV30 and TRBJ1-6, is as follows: SQTIHQWPATLVQPVGSPLSLECTVEGTSNPNLYWYRQAAGRGLQLLFYSVGIGQISSEVPQNLSASRPQDRQFILSSKKLLLSDSGFYLCAWTPRGGGNSPLHFGNGTRLTVT.